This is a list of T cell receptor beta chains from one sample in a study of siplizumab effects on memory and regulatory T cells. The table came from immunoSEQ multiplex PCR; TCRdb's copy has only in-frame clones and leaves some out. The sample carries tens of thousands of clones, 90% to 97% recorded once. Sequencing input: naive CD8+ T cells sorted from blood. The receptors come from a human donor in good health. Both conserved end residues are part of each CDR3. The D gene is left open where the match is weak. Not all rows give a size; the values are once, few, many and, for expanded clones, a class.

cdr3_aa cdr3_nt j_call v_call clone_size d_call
CASSLLTSGGHEQYF TGTGCCAGCAGCTTGCTGACTAGCGGGGGCCACGAGCAGTACTTC TRBJ2-7 TRBV5-6 once TRBD2
CASSFPDGPNEKLFF TGTGCCAGCAGTTTCCCCGACGGCCCTAATGAAAAACTGTTTTTT TRBJ1-4 TRBV28 NA NA
CASRPGQTYEQYF TGTGCCAGCAGACCGGGACAGACCTACGAGCAGTACTTC TRBJ2-7 TRBV6-6 NA TRBD1
CASSSATGTAYEQYF TGTGCCAGCTCTTCCGCCACCGGGACAGCCTACGAGCAGTACTTC TRBJ2-7 TRBV5-4 NA TRBD1
CASSLELAKNIQYF TGTGCCAGCAGCTTGGAGCTAGCCAAAAACATTCAGTACTTC TRBJ2-4 TRBV5-5 NA NA
CASSQGGGLAGASTDTQYF TGTGCCAGCAGCCAAGGGGGGGGACTAGCGGGAGCCAGCACAGATACGCAGTATTTT TRBJ2-3 TRBV4-2 NA TRBD2
CASSSDRAPFTDTQYF TGTGCCAGCAGTTCAGACAGGGCGCCCTTCACAGATACGCAGTATTTT TRBJ2-3 TRBV6-5 NA TRBD1
CASTSTGVSEQFF TGTGCCAGCACCTCGACAGGGGTCAGTGAGCAGTTCTTC TRBJ2-1 TRBV9 NA TRBD1
CASSLYRGYEQYF TGTGCCAGCAGCTTGTACAGGGGGTACGAGCAGTACTTC TRBJ2-7 TRBV7-8 NA TRBD1
CASSDPSQTGVSTDTQYF TGTGCCAGCAGTGACCCTAGCCAGACAGGGGTCAGCACAGATACGCAGTATTTT TRBJ2-3 TRBV6-4 once TRBD1
CASSFALGEASMNTEAFF TGTGCCAGCAGCTTTGCCCTAGGGGAGGCTTCGATGAACACTGAAGCTTTCTTT TRBJ1-1 TRBV28 NA NA
CASSGTGGDNTEAFF TGTGCCAGTAGTGGGACAGGGGGCGATAACACTGAAGCTTTCTTT TRBJ1-1 TRBV19 NA TRBD1
CASSHRDSFLEAFF TGTGCCAGCAGCCACCGGGACAGCTTTCTTGAAGCTTTCTTT TRBJ1-1 TRBV7-9 few TRBD1
CASSFPWTPMNTEAFF TGTGCCAGCAGCTTCCCTTGGACACCCATGAACACTGAAGCTTTCTTT TRBJ1-1 TRBV7-2 NA NA
CASSPRQGLNTEAFF TGTGCCAGTAGTCCCCGACAGGGTTTGAACACTGAAGCTTTCTTT TRBJ1-1 TRBV19 NA TRBD1
CASSQDTIQETQYF TGCGCCAGCAGCCAAGATACGATCCAAGAGACCCAGTACTTC TRBJ2-5 TRBV4-1 NA NA
CASSLVDRGYEQYF TGCGCCAGCAGCTTGGTTGACAGGGGCTACGAGCAGTACTTC TRBJ2-7 TRBV5-1 NA TRBD1
CASSSRESTYEQYF TGTGCCAGCAGCTCCAGGGAGTCGACCTACGAGCAGTACTTC TRBJ2-7 TRBV13 NA NA
CASSVGSTEAFF TGTGCCAGTAGTGTGGGAAGCACTGAAGCTTTCTTT TRBJ1-1 TRBV19 NA NA
CASSESGDADYEQYF TGTGCCAGCAGTGAAAGTGGGGACGCCGACTACGAGCAGTACTTC TRBJ2-7 TRBV6-1 NA NA
CASSQSGGQGVDTEAFF TGTGCCAGCAGCCAATCAGGTGGACAGGGGGTGGACACTGAAGCTTTCTTT TRBJ1-1 TRBV16 NA TRBD1
CASSVGEGPGTEAFF TGTGCCAGCAGCGTAGGGGAGGGCCCGGGCACTGAAGCTTTCTTT TRBJ1-1 TRBV9 NA NA
CASSLEAVYNSPLHF TGCGCCAGCAGCTTGGAGGCAGTCTATAATTCACCCCTCCACTTT TRBJ1-6 TRBV5-1 NA NA
CASSVGWAEQYF TGTGCCAGTAGTGTTGGTTGGGCCGAGCAGTACTTC TRBJ2-7 TRBV19 NA NA
CASSPDGGGGATDTQYF TGTGCCAGCAGCCCCGACGGGGGCGGGGGGGCTACAGATACGCAGTATTTT TRBJ2-3 TRBV9 NA TRBD2
CASSLGATGELFF TGTGCCAGCAGCTTAGGGGCAACCGGGGAGCTGTTTTTT TRBJ2-2 TRBV7-7 NA NA
CASSLTGGAEAFF TGTGCCAGCAGCTTAACGGGCGGCGCTGAAGCTTTCTTT TRBJ1-1 TRBV7-9 NA NA
CASSFPGTSGGPTGELFF TGTGCCAGCAGCTTCCCCGGGACTAGCGGGGGGCCCACCGGGGAGCTGTTTTTT TRBJ2-2 TRBV7-9 NA TRBD2
CASSYSEGVGEAFF TGTGCCAGCAGTTACTCGGAGGGGGTTGGTGAAGCTTTCTTT TRBJ1-1 TRBV6-5 NA NA
CAIHTGGSAEAFF TGTGCCATTCACACGGGGGGGTCCGCTGAAGCTTTCTTT TRBJ1-1 TRBV19 NA NA
CASSSWGGPPSGANVLTF TGTGCCAGCAGCTCTTGGGGAGGGCCTCCCTCTGGGGCCAACGTCCTGACTTTC TRBJ2-6 TRBV7-8 NA TRBD2
CAWTPGGANVLTF TGTGCCTGGACCCCAGGAGGGGCCAACGTCCTGACTTTC TRBJ2-6 TRBV30 NA NA
CASSQEGGGYYEQYF TGTGCCAGCAGCCAAGAGGGCGGGGGGTACTACGAGCAGTACTTC TRBJ2-7 TRBV4-2 NA TRBD2
CASSPDTFTEAFF TGTGCCAGCTCACCAGACACGTTCACTGAAGCTTTCTTT TRBJ1-1 TRBV18 NA NA
CASSVEEGINSPLHF TGTGCCAGCAGCGTAGAAGAAGGGATTAATTCACCCCTCCACTTT TRBJ1-6 TRBV9 NA NA
CASSPFTGPLSYNEQFF TGTGCCAGTAGTCCGTTTACAGGGCCCCTCTCCTACAATGAGCAGTTCTTC TRBJ2-1 TRBV19 NA NA
CASSSRTGSHGYGYTF TGTGCCAGCAGTTCCCGGACAGGGAGTCATGGTTATGGCTACACCTTC TRBJ1-2 TRBV27 NA TRBD1
CASGLGGYGGEETQYF TGTGCTAGTGGTTTGGGCGGTTATGGTGGCGAAGAGACCCAGTACTTC TRBJ2-5 TRBV12-5 NA NA
CASSQDASYEQYF TGTGCCAGCAGCCAGGACGCGTCCTACGAGCAGTACTTC TRBJ2-7 TRBV4-2 NA NA
CASTLSGGYQPQHF TGTGCCAGTACACTCAGCGGCGGATATCAGCCCCAGCATTTT TRBJ1-5 TRBV19 NA NA
CASSLGGQGGYEQYF TGTGCCAGCAGCTTAGGAGGACAGGGCGGCTACGAGCAGTACTTC TRBJ2-7 TRBV13 NA TRBD1
CASSLEWAYEQYF TGTGCCAGCAGCTTAGAGTGGGCCTACGAGCAGTACTTC TRBJ2-7 TRBV7-2 NA NA
CASSDVMGNEQFF TGTGCCAGCAGTGACGTCATGGGCAATGAGCAGTTCTTC TRBJ2-1 TRBV6-4 NA NA
CASSLVTGGKDGYTF TGTGCCAGCAGTTTAGTGACAGGGGGCAAGGATGGCTACACCTTC TRBJ1-2 TRBV27 NA TRBD1